Sequencing of this TCR beta chain was carried out in a study of blood T cell repertoires in COVID-19. As for the study in general: Both acute and convalescent COVID-19 samples were obtained from the United States, Italy and Spain. T cells, B-cell-depleted T cells, or PBMCs supplied cDNA or gDNA.

The CDR3 consists of 13 residues. V lost 1 base and J 0 bases, leaving 3 bases between the germline ends. CDR1 and CDR2 (germline): SGHVS, FQNEAQ. In the source study's methods: Researchers report that nucleated cell counts were estimated from reference gene primer amplification. Sequencing was performed with immunoSEQ multiplex PCR; in TCRdb, only in-frame clones are kept and a portion is missing. V, J and clone size reflect that table, while D and trimming were determined from the DNA. In the table there are 100,000 or so clones, roughly 82% of which are singletons. The source material was peripheral blood. The sequence was obtained from a man older than 75 with acute or convalescent COVID-19. The rearrangement uses TRBV7-8 and TRBJ1-2, with unresolved D. DNA of the CDR3: TGTGCCAGCAGCTTAGGTACTAACTATGGCTACACCTTC. Translated: CASSLGTNYGYTF.